Sequencing of this T cell receptor beta chain was carried out in a study of early stage breast cancer tumors. Libraries were prepared by immunoSEQ multiplex PCR; TCRdb keeps only in-frame clonotypes and omits some of them. The sample has roughly 53,000 clones; just over 90% are singletons. Input material: blood. The TCR sequence derives from a person in their 70s with breast cancer.

The CDR3 sequence is CAWSSGPIYEQYF. In nucleotides, the CDR3 is TGTGCCTGGAGTTCAGGCCCCATCTACGAGCAGTACTTC. The chain employs TRBV30 and TRBJ2-7; D is unclear. The germline V and J ends were trimmed by 2 bases and 3 bases, with 11 bases remaining between them. Germline CDR1 is GTSNPN and CDR2 is SVGIG (reference sequence). This CDR3 region has 13 residues.